This paragraph covers one TCR beta chain sequence. The data were obtained in a study of T cell changes during pregnancy in multiple sclerosis. The CDR3 loop spans 15 amino acids. CDR1 is LNHDA, CDR2 SQIVND, per germline (reference sequence). The V gene lost 7 bases and the J gene lost 4 bases, with 19 bases spanning the gap. The method was immunoSEQ multiplex PCR; TCRdb's version includes in-frame clones alone and lacks a portion of them. The sample comprises around 58,000 clones, roughly nine tenths of which are singletons, and about 0.9% rests with the top ten. The starting material was peripheral blood, obtained before pregnancy. The chain recombines TRBV19 with TRBJ1-1, with D possibly matching TRBD1 (6 bases). This TCR was recovered from a female donor with multiple sclerosis, enrolled in a pregnancy study. The CDR3, as DNA: TGTGCCAGTACCCCAAGGGGGGGGCTAAGCACTGAAGCTTTCTTT. Protein sequence: CASTPRGGLSTEAFF.